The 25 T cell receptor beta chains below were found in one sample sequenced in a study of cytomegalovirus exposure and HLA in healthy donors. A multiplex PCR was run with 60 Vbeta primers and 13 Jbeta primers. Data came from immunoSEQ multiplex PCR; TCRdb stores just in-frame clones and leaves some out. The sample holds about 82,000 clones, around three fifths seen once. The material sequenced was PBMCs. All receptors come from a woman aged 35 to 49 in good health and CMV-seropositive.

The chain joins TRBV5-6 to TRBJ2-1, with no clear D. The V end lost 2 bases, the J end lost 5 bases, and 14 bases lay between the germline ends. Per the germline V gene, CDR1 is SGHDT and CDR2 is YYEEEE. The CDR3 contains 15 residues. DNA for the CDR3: TGTGCCAGCAGCTTTTTGACTTGGTCCGACAATGAGCAGTTCTTC. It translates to CASSFLTWSDNEQFF. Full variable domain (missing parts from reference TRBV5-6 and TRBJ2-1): DAGVTQSPTHLIKTRGQQVTLRCSPKSGHDTVSWYQQALGQGPQFIFQYYEEEERQRGNFPDRFSGHQFPNYSSELNVNALLLGDSALYLCASSFLTWSDNEQFFGPGTRLTVL.

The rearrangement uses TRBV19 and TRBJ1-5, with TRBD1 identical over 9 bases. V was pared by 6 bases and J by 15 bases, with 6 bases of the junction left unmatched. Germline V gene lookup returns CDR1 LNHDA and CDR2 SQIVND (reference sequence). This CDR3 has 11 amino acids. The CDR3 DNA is TGTGCCAGTAGGCTCGGACAGGGGTGGCATTTT. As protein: CASRLGQGWHF. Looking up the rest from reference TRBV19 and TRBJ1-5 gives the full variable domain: DGGITQSPKYLFRKEGQNVTLSCEQNLNHDAMYWYRQDPGQGLRLIYYSQIVNDFQKGDIAEGYSVSREKKESFPLTVTSAQKNPTAFYLCASRLGQGWHFGDGTRLSIL.

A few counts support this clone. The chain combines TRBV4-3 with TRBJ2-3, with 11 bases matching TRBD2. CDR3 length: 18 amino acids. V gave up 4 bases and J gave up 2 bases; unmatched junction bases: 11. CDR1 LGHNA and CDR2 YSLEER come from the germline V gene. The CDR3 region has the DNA TGCGCCAGCAGCCGGGGTACCCTAGCGGGAGGTCTCACAGATACGCAGTATTTT. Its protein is CASSRGTLAGGLTDTQYF.

CDR3 bases: TGCGCCAGCAGCTTTAGCGGGAGTTCCTACGAGCAGTACTTC. Translation: CASSFSGSSYEQYF. V usage is TRBV5-1 and J usage is TRBJ2-5; 9 bases are shared with TRBD2. The end of the DNA aligns better with TRBJ2-7, so the J call may be wrong. CDR1 and CDR2 from the germline V gene are SGHRS and YFSETQ. This CDR3 spans 14 amino acids.

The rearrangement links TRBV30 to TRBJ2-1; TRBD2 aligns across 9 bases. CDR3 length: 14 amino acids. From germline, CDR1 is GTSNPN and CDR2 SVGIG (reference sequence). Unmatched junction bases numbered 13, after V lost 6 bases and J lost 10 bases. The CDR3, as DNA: TGTGCCTGTTCCCGGGGGACTAGCCCATACGAGCAGTTCTTC. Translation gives CACSRGTSPYEQFF.

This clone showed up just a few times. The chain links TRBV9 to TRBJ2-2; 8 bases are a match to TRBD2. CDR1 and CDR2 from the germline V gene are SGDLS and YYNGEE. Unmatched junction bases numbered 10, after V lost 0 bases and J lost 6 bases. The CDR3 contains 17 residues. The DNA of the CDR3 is TGTGCCAGCAGCGTAGGGGTAGGACTAGCCTCGGCCGGGGAGCTGTTTTTT. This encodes CASSVGVGLASAGELFF.

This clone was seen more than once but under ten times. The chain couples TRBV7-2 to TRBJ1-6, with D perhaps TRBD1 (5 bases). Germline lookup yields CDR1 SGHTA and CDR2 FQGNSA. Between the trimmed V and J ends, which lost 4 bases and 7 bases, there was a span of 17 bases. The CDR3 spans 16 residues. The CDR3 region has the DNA TGTGCCAGCAGCTCCGACTTCGGAGGGGAAAATTCACCCCTCCACTTT. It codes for CASSSDFGGENSPLHF.

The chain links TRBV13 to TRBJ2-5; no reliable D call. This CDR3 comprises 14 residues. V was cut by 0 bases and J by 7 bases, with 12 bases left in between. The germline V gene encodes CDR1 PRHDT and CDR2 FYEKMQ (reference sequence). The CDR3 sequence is CASSLGLVALTQYF. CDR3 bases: TGTGCCAGCAGCTTAGGGCTAGTCGCGTTGACCCAGTACTTC. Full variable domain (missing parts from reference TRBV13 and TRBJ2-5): AAGVIQSPRHLIKEKRETATLKCYPIPRHDTVYWYQQGPGQDPQFLISFYEKMQSDKGSIPDRFSAQQFSDYHSELNMSSLELGDSALYFCASSLGLVALTQYFGPGTRLLVL.

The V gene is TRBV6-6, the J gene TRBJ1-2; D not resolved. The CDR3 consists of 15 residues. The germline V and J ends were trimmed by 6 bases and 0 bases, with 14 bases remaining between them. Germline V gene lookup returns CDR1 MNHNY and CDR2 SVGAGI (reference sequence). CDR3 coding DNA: TGTGCCAGCAGCCCCACGCAGGTCTCTAACTATGGCTACACCTTC. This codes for CASSPTQVSNYGYTF.

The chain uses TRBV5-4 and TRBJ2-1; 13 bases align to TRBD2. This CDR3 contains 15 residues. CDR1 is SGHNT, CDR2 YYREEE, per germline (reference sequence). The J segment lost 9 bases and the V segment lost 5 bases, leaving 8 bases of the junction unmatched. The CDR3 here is CASSSGLAGDGEQFF. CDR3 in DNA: TGTGCCAGCAGTTCAGGACTAGCGGGAGACGGTGAGCAGTTCTTC.

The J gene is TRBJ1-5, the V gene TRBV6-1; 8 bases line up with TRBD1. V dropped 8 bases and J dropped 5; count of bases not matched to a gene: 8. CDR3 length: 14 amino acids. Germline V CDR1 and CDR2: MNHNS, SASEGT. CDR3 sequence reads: CASLSGQGDQPQHF. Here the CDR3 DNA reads TGTGCCAGCCTTAGCGGACAGGGCGATCAGCCCCAGCATTTT.

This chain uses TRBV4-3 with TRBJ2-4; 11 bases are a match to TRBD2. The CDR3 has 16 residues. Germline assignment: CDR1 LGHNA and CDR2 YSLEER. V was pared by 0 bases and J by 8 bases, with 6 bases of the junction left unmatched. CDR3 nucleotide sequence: TGCGCCAGCAGCCAAGATCATCTAGCGGGAGGTGACATTCAGTACTTC. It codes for CASSQDHLAGGDIQYF.

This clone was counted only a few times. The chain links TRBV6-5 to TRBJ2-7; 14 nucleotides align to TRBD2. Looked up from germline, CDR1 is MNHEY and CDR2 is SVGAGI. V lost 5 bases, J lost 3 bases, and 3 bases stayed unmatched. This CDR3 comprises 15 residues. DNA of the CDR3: TGTGCCAGCAGTGCAGGACTAGCGGGAGGCTACGAGCAGTACTTC. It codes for CASSAGLAGGYEQYF.

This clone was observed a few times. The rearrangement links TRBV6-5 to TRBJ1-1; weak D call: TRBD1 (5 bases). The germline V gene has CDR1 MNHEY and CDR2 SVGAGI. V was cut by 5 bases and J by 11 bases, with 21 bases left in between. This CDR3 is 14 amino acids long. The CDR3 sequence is CASSTITKRGIAFF. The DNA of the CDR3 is TGTGCCAGCAGTACCATTACGAAGCGGGGGATCGCTTTCTTT.

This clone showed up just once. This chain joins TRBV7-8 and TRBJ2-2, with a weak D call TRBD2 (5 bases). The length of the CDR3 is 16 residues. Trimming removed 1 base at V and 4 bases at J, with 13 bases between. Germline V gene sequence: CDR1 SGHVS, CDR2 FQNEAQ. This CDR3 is CASSLEGGRSTGELFF. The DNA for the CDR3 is TGTGCCAGCAGCTTAGAAGGAGGCAGGAGCACCGGGGAGCTGTTTTTT.

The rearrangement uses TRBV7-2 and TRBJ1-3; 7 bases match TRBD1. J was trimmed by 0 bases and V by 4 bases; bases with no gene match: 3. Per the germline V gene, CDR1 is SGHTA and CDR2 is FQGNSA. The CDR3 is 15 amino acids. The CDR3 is CASSSDRASGNTIYF. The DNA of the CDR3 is TGTGCCAGCAGCTCCGACAGGGCCTCTGGAAACACCATATATTTT.

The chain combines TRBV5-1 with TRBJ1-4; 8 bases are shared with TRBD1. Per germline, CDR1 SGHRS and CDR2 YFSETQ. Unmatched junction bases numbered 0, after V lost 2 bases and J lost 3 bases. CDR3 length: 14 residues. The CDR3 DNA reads TGCGCCAGCAGCTTACAGGGGGCTAATGAAAAACTGTTTTTT. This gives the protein CASSLQGANEKLFF.

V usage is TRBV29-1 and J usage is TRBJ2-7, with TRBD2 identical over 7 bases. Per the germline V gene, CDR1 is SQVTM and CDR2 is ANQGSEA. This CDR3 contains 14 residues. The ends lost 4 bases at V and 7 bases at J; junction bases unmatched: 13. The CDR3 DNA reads TGCAGCGTTGGAAACATGCGGGAGCGCAAAGAGCAGTACTTC. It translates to CSVGNMRERKEQYF.

The CDR3 coding sequence is TGTGCCAGCAGCACGGGACACGGACAGGGGAGGAGTGGAAACACCATATATTTT. Residues: CASSTGHGQGRSGNTIYF. The J gene is TRBJ1-3, the V gene TRBV11-2; 9 positions agree with TRBD1. The CDR3 length is 18 residues. Germline V gene data show CDR1 as SGHAT and CDR2 as FQNNGV. V was pared by 5 bases and J by 3 bases, with 14 bases of the junction left unmatched.

The CDR3 sequence: CASSSQGAYTEAFF. DNA of the CDR3: TGTGCCAGCAGTTCACAGGGGGCGTATACTGAAGCTTTCTTT. The chain joins TRBV28 to TRBJ1-1; 9 bases align to TRBD1. Trimming at V came to 4 bases and at J to 5 bases, leaving 5 bases not matched to a gene. The CDR3 runs 14 residues. In germline, CDR1 is MDHEN, CDR2 SYDVKM.

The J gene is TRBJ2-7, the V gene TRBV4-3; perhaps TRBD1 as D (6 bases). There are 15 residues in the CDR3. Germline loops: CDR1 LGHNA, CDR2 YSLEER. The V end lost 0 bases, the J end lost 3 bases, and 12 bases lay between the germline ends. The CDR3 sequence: CASSQEDARGYEQYF. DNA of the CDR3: TGCGCCAGCAGCCAAGAGGACGCCAGGGGCTACGAGCAGTACTTC.

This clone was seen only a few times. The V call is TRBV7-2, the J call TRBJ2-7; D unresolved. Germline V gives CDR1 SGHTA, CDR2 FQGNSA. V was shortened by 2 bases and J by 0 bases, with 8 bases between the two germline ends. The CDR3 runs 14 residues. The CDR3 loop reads CASSLWASSYEQYF. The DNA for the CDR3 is TGTGCCAGCAGCTTATGGGCCAGCTCCTACGAGCAGTACTTC.

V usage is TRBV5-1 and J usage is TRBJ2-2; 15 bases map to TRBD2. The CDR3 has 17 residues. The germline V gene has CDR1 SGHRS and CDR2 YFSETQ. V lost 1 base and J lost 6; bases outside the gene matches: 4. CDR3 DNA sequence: TGCGCCAGCAGCTTGACCGGGACTAGCGGGAGGCCCGGGGAGCTGTTTTTT. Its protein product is CASSLTGTSGRPGELFF.

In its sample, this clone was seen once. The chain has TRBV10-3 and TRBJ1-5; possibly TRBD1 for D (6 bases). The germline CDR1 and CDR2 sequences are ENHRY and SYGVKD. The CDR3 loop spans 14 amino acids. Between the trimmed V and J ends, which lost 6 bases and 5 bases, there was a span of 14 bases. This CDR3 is CAIREGGEHQPQHF. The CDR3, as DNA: TGTGCCATCAGAGAGGGGGGGGAACATCAGCCCCAGCATTTT.

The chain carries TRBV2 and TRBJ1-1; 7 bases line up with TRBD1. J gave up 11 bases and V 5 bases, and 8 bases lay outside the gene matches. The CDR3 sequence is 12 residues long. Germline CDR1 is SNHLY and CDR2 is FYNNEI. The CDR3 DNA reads TGTGCCAGCAGTTCAGGGGGTTTACCGGCTTTCTTT. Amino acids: CASSSGGLPAFF.